This passage covers 4 T cell receptor beta chains from one sample sequenced in a study of T-cell reconstitution after alpha-beta-depleted transplantation in children. The TCRbeta library was prepared with unique molecular identifiers. Via MiXCR, TCRdb re-called the PCR reads, giving one row per CDR3 protein. The data contain around 340,000 distinct CDR3 sequences, 10% to 15% of them singletons. The input for sequencing was PBMCs, taken from the stem cell graft. Source of these receptors: a human donor who donated a stem cell graft to a child with Fanconi anemia.

This clonotype was seen a few times. The rearrangement joins TRBV18 to TRBJ2-3; D ambiguous. CDR3 length: 15 residues. Germline V lookup: CDR1 KGHSH, CDR2 LQKENI. V was cut by 3 bases and J by 2 bases, with 12 bases left in between. In DNA form, the CDR3 reads TGTGCCAGCTCACCTGGCGTTTATGCCACAGATACGCAGTATTTT. Protein: CASSPGVYATDTQYF.

This clonotype came up many times. V gene TRBV3-1 combines with J gene TRBJ2-5; TRBD2 agrees at 10 bases. This CDR3 is 14 amino acids long. The V segment lost 3 bases and the J segment 3 bases; nucleotides outside the gene matches: 1. The V gene's germline CDR1 is LGHDT and CDR2 YNNKEL (reference sequence). CDR3 sequence reads: CASSHLAGEETQYF. The CDR3 DNA reads as TGTGCCAGCAGCCACCTAGCGGGGGAAGAGACCCAGTACTTC.

This chain joins TRBV11-2 and TRBJ1-2, with D possibly matching TRBD1 (6 bases). Germline loops: CDR1 SGHAT, CDR2 FQNNGV. The V and J ends lost 2 bases and 2 bases respectively, with 15 bases between them. There are 16 residues in the CDR3. The DNA for the CDR3 is TGTGCCAGCAGCTTACGGCCGACAGGCCTAAACTATGGCTACACCTTC. It codes for CASSLRPTGLNYGYTF.

This clonotype appeared a few times. This chain connects TRBV5-1 to TRBJ1-4, with a weak D call TRBD1 (6 bases). CDR1 SGHRS and CDR2 YFSETQ come from the germline V gene. This CDR3 is built from 14 residues. Trimming stripped 4 bases from V and 6 bases from J, with 13 bases between. The CDR3 region has the DNA TGCGCCAGCAGCCTCACAGGGAACCATGAAAAACTGTTTTTT. Protein sequence: CASSLTGNHEKLFF. Combining the CDR3 with reference TRBV5-1 and TRBJ1-4 gives the whole variable domain KAGVTQTPRYLIKTRGQQVTLSCSPISGHRSVSWYQQTPGQGLQFLFEYFSETQRNKGNFPGRFSGRQFSNSRSEMNVSTLELGDSALYLCASSLTGNHEKLFFGSGTQLSVL.